These 12 T cell receptor beta chains came from one sample sequenced in a study of T cells in Graves' hyperthyroidism and ophthalmopathy. Using RNA transcripts as the source, TCR beta CDR3 regions were amplified. The TCR CDR3 was amplified in a first-round RT-PCR using the HTBI primer set. TCRdb reprocessed the multiplex PCR reads via MiXCR and lists one record per CDR3 protein. The sample includes approximately 400,000 distinct CDR3 sequences, approximately 17% of them seen just once. Sequenced material: blood. The receptors derive from a young man with Graves' ophthalmopathy.

A remark on this clonotype: Possible read error: a much larger clone is one base away. The conserved phenylalanine or tryptophan normally closing the CDR3 is absent here, so this likely arose from a read error. The rearrangement links TRBV20-1 to TRBJ2-7; 8 nucleotides align to TRBD2. The CDR3 covers 14 residues. V lost 5 bases to trimming and J lost 2 bases; unmatched junction nucleotides: 8. Germline assignment: CDR1 DFQATT and CDR2 SNEGSKA (reference sequence). CDR3: CSAVIPGGPYEQYL. CDR3 bases: TGCAGTGCTGTAATTCCGGGGGGGCCCTACGAGCAGTACCTC.

This clonotype was found many times. The chain is built from TRBV18 and TRBJ1-1, with 9 bases that match TRBD1. Germline V gene lookup returns CDR1 KGHSH and CDR2 LQKENI. The CDR3 is 15 amino acids. J gave up 6 bases and V 3 bases, and 8 bases lay outside the gene matches. CDR3 amino acids: CASSPGQGLRAEAFF. The CDR3 nucleotides read TGTGCCAGCTCACCGGGACAGGGATTACGTGCTGAAGCTTTCTTT.

This clonotype was detected ten times or more. CDR3: CASRTGPEADTQYF. The CDR3 DNA follows: TGCGCCAGCCGTACAGGCCCCGAAGCGGATACGCAGTATTTT. The chain couples TRBV5-1 to TRBJ2-3, with D possibly matching TRBD1 (5 bases). Germline CDR1 reads SGHRS; CDR2 reads YFSETQ. The CDR3 is made up of 14 amino acids. V lost 7 bases, J lost 6 bases, and 18 bases lay in between.

This clonotype was observed at least ten times. The chain uses TRBV6-1 and TRBJ1-1, with 8 bases fitting TRBD1. CDR3 length: 13 amino acids. CDR1 is MNHNS and CDR2 is SASEGT in the germline V gene. Trimming took 4 bases from V and 7 from J; bases not matched to a gene: 5. CDR3 sequence: CASSAPTGDEAFF. Here the CDR3 DNA reads TGTGCCAGCAGTGCCCCGACAGGGGATGAAGCTTTCTTT.

The V gene is TRBV27, the J gene TRBJ2-7; a possible D gene is TRBD2 (5 bases). The ends were cut back, 5 bases at V and 4 bases at J, with 12 bases in the middle. The CDR3 is made up of 13 amino acids. CDR1 and CDR2 from the germline V gene are MNHEY and SMNVEV (reference sequence). The CDR3 region has the DNA TGTGCCAGCAGTCCCGGAGCGGTTTACGAGCAGTACTTC. Amino acids: CASSPGAVYEQYF.

This clonotype appeared a few times. This chain connects TRBV27 to TRBJ2-1, with a possible D match to TRBD1 (6 bases). Trimming removed 3 bases from V and 5 bases from J, with 23 bases in between. This CDR3 comprises 18 residues. Germline V lookup: CDR1 MNHEY, CDR2 SMNVEV (reference sequence). The CDR3 is CASSFGTYSGPRDNEQFF. The CDR3 bases are TGTGCCAGCAGTTTCGGGACATACTCGGGACCCAGGGACAATGAGCAGTTCTTC.

There are many counts of this clonotype. This chain connects TRBV12-3 or TRBV12-4 to TRBJ2-3; 14 bases are a match to TRBD2. V lost 6 bases, J lost 4 bases, and 3 bases stayed unmatched. The CDR3 is 15 residues long. The CDR3 region is CASRTSGGVADTQYF. DNA of the CDR3: TGTGCCAGCAGGACTAGCGGGGGGGTGGCAGATACGCAGTATTTT.

To note about this clonotype: This may be a read error, as it is one base from a much larger clone. The J gene is TRBJ2-4, the V gene TRBV12-3 or TRBV12-4; TRBD2 matches 12 bases. The CDR3 is made up of 17 amino acids. The CDR3 region is CASSVTSGGLAKTIQYF. The CDR3 DNA reads TGTGCCAGCAGTGTGACTAGCGGGGGACTAGCCAAAACCATTCAGTACTTC.

At least ten counts were recorded for this clonotype. The chain couples TRBV12-3 or TRBV12-4 to TRBJ2-5, with D perhaps assigned TRBD1 or TRBD2 (5 bases each). This CDR3 has 14 amino acids. Trimming removed 0 bases at V and 7 bases at J, with 12 bases between. In DNA form, the CDR3 reads TGTGCCAGCAGTTTAGCCGGGACGCCCGGGACCCAGTACTTC. Residues: CASSLAGTPGTQYF.

CDR3 sequence (DNA): TGTGCCAGCTCACCACCTAGCGGGGGGAAACAAGAGACCCAGTACTTC. This encodes CASSPPSGGKQETQYF. This sequence joins TRBV18 and TRBJ2-5; 10 nucleotides agree with TRBD2. This CDR3 contains 16 residues. The trim removed 0 bases at V and 2 bases at J, leaving 3 bases unmatched. Germline-derived CDR1 and CDR2 are KGHSH and LQKENI.

This clonotype was counted at least ten times. The chain employs TRBV11-3 and TRBJ2-1, with a possible D match to TRBD2 (5 bases). The CDR3 length is 15 residues. Germline V gene sequence: CDR1 SGHNT, CDR2 YENEEA. Trimming cost V 0 bases and J 6 bases, with 12 bases left between them. As DNA, the CDR3 is TGTGCCAGCAGCTTAGAGGGAGCCTCGTTCAATGAGCAGTTCTTC. Translating gives CASSLEGASFNEQFF.

This clonotype showed up just a few times. The CDR3 bases are TGTGCCAGCAGCGTAGGGGACAGCGGCCATGGCTACACCTTC. Translation gives CASSVGDSGHGYTF. The V and J genes are TRBV9 and TRBJ1-2; 7 bases align to TRBD1. This CDR3 is built from 14 residues. J lost 6 bases, V lost 0 bases, and 5 bases had no gene match. Per germline, CDR1 SGDLS and CDR2 YYNGEE.